Shown below are 30 T cell receptor beta chains from a single sample sequenced in a study of blood T cell repertoires in COVID-19. Clones were sequenced by immunoSEQ multiplex PCR, and TCRdb holds only the in-frame ones, with some missing. The table has about 120,000 clones, roughly four fifths seen once. Sequences were obtained from peripheral blood. Receptor source: a human donor in a cohort sampled during active COVID-19.

The J gene is TRBJ2-2, the V gene TRBV10-2, with TRBD1 matching over 9 bases. Germline V gives CDR1 WSHSY, CDR2 SAAADI. With 6 bases clipped from V and 7 bases from J, the junction kept 6 bases outside the gene matches. The CDR3 loop spans 14 amino acids. The DNA of the CDR3 is TGCGCCAGCAGCGGGACAGGGTCGGGCGGGGAGCTGTTTTTT. It is translated as CASSGTGSGGELFF.

The genes are TRBV10-3 and TRBJ1-2, with 8 positions matching TRBD1. This CDR3 contains 14 residues. After removal of 6 bases from V and 4 bases from J, the junction contained 7 bases not matched to a gene. Per the germline V gene, CDR1 is ENHRY and CDR2 is SYGVKD. CDR3: CAISQGQEIYGYTF. The CDR3 region has the DNA TGTGCCATCAGCCAGGGACAGGAGATCTATGGCTACACCTTC.

This chain uses TRBV6-6 with TRBJ2-3, with a possible D match to TRBD2 (6 bases). CDR1 MNHNY and CDR2 SVGAGI come from the germline V gene (reference sequence). This CDR3 has 15 residues. V was pared by 2 bases and J by 7 bases, with 16 bases between. In nucleotides, the CDR3 is TGTGCCAGCAGTTACCCCGGTGGGGGGTTGAATACGCAGTATTTT. Translation: CASSYPGGGLNTQYF.

This clone was found once. At the DNA level, this CDR3 is encoded by other sequences in the same sample as well. The chain links TRBV3-1 (or the pseudogene TRBV3-2) to TRBJ2-7, with TRBD2 identical over 8 bases. The germline CDR1 and CDR2 sequences are LGHDT and YNNKEL (reference sequence). Trimming took 6 bases from V and 4 from J; bases not matched to a gene: 2. The CDR3 spans 12 residues. The DNA for the CDR3 is TGTGCCAGCAGTCGGGGGGGGTACGAGCAGTACTTC. This encodes CASSRGGYEQYF.

This clone was seen more than once but under ten times. The rearrangement joins TRBV5-4 to TRBJ2-3; 7 nucleotides line up with TRBD2. Germline V gene data show CDR1 as SGHNT and CDR2 as YYREEE (reference sequence). Trimming cost V 5 bases and J 5 bases; bases outside gene matches: 5. CDR3 length: 13 amino acids. The CDR3 sequence: CASRSKRGDTQYF. The CDR3 region has the DNA TGTGCCAGCAGATCGAAGCGGGGAGATACGCAGTATTTT.

The gene calls are TRBV7-2 and TRBJ2-5; 10 nucleotides align to TRBD2. The germline CDR1 and CDR2 sequences are SGHTA and FQGNSA. There are 16 residues in the CDR3. Unmatched junction bases numbered 7, after V lost 5 bases and J lost 1 base. The CDR3 nucleotides are TGTGCCAGCAGCCCAATTAGACTAGCGGGCCAAGAGACCCAGTACTTC. Translated: CASSPIRLAGQETQYF.

This clone has just one count. Here the CDR3 reads CASSEWGSGTGDNEQFF. CDR3 in DNA: TGCGCCAGCAGTGAGTGGGGTTCCGGGACAGGGGACAATGAGCAGTTCTTC. The chain has TRBV10-1 and TRBJ2-1; 10 nucleotides line up with TRBD1. The length of the CDR3 is 17 residues. Trimming at V came to 1 base and at J to 5 bases, leaving 8 bases not matched to a gene. The germline CDR1 and CDR2 sequences are WNHNN and SYGVQD (reference sequence).

The J gene is TRBJ1-2, the V gene TRBV19; D ambiguous. The CDR3 runs to 14 residues. Trimming left V 1 base short and J 4 bases short, with 10 bases between. Germline CDR1 reads LNHDA; CDR2 reads SQIVND (reference sequence). The CDR3 is CASSIAALFYGYTF. The CDR3 nucleotides are TGTGCCAGTAGTATAGCCGCACTATTCTATGGCTACACCTTC.

This chain links TRBV7-2 with TRBJ2-3; 10 bases align to TRBD2. CDR1 is SGHTA, CDR2 FQGNSA, per germline. CDR3 size: 19 residues. V shed 3 bases and J 4 bases; nucleotides not matched to a gene: 16. This CDR3 is CASSLRPAGGPFGPDTQYF. Written as DNA, the CDR3 is TGTGCCAGCAGCTTGAGACCAGCGGGGGGGCCATTTGGGCCAGATACGCAGTATTTT.

The rearrangement links TRBV19 to TRBJ2-4, with D possibly being TRBD2 (5 bases). This CDR3 region has 15 residues. The germline V gene encodes CDR1 LNHDA and CDR2 SQIVND (reference sequence). Trimming left V 4 bases short and J 5 bases short, with 15 bases between. The CDR3 sequence is CASSTSPVGENIQYF. CDR3 DNA: TGTGCCAGTAGTACGAGCCCCGTCGGGGAAAACATTCAGTACTTC.

This clone appeared a single time. This sequence joins TRBV18 and TRBJ2-2, with a weak D call TRBD2 (6 bases). The CDR3 extends over 14 amino acids. The ends were cut back, 5 bases at V and 4 bases at J, with 11 bases in the middle. Germline V gene lookup returns CDR1 KGHSH and CDR2 LQKENI. The CDR3 spells CASSVGTPTGELFF. The CDR3 DNA follows: TGTGCCAGCTCAGTAGGGACTCCCACCGGGGAGCTGTTTTTT.

V and J are TRBV3-1 (or the pseudogene TRBV3-2) and TRBJ1-2; TRBD1 might be the D (5 bases). CDR1 and CDR2 (germline): LGHDT, YNNKEL (reference sequence). Trimming shortened V by 1 base and J by 4 bases, and 13 bases separated the two germline ends. CDR3 length equals 15 residues. The chain's CDR3 is CASSQVREGSYGYTF. The CDR3, as DNA: TGTGCCAGCAGCCAAGTCAGGGAGGGTTCCTATGGCTACACCTTC.

The chain joins TRBV27 to TRBJ1-5, with D unresolved. This CDR3 region has 15 residues. CDR1 and CDR2 from the germline V gene are MNHEY and SMNVEV (reference sequence). Deletions cut 3 bases from V and 4 bases from J, with 13 bases between. The CDR3 DNA follows: TGTGCCAGCAGTTTTGTGGGCAGAGATAATCAGCCCCAGCATTTT. Translating gives CASSFVGRDNQPQHF.

The rearrangement joins TRBV4-2 to TRBJ1-3, with a possible D match to TRBD1 (5 bases). Per germline, CDR1 LGHNA and CDR2 YNFKEQ. V was pared by 0 bases and J by 1 base, with 10 bases between. The length of the CDR3 is 16 residues. The CDR3: CASSQDPAGSGNTIYF. DNA for the CDR3: TGTGCCAGCAGCCAAGACCCCGCAGGGTCTGGAAACACCATATATTTT.

This rearrangement joins TRBV11-2 to TRBJ2-3, with 7 bases identical to TRBD1. Germline values: CDR1 SGHAT, CDR2 FQNNGV. The CDR3 spans 16 residues. After removal of 7 bases from V and 0 bases from J, the junction contained 10 bases not matched to a gene. The CDR3 sequence: CASTYTNRGSTDTQYF. The DNA of the CDR3 is TGTGCCAGCACTTACACAAACAGGGGAAGCACAGATACGCAGTATTTT.

The chain carries TRBV5-1 and TRBJ2-7, with D perhaps TRBD2 (5 bases). The germline V and J ends were trimmed by 4 bases and 2 bases, with 10 bases remaining between them. The CDR3 has 13 residues. CDR1 and CDR2 from the germline V gene are SGHRS and YFSETQ. The CDR3, as DNA: TGCGCCAGCAGCCCCGGGATCGCCTACGAGCAGTACTTC. Protein: CASSPGIAYEQYF.

J is TRBJ2-5 and V is TRBV4-1; TRBD2 is a possible D gene (6 bases). The CDR3 spans 12 residues. Trimming pared 1 base from V and 10 bases from J, leaving 10 bases between. The germline gives CDR1 MGHRA, CDR2 YSYEKL. The CDR3 sequence: CASSQAPGDQYF. The CDR3 bases are TGCGCCAGCAGCCAAGCGCCGGGGGACCAGTACTTC.

This clone was recorded only once. This chain joins TRBV28 and TRBJ1-1; D is unresolved. Trimming shortened V by 11 bases and J by 4 bases, and 20 bases separated the two germline ends. Germline CDR1 MDHEN, CDR2 SYDVKM. The CDR3 consists of 14 residues. CDR3 DNA sequence: TGTGCCGGTCAGACACCCGGGAAACTCACTGAAGCTTTCTTT. Protein product: CAGQTPGKLTEAFF.

The V call is TRBV20-1, the J call TRBJ2-4; TRBD2 aligns across 14 bases. The CDR3 is 19 amino acids. Trimming removed 3 bases from V and 0 bases from J; junction bases left unmatched: 10. Per the germline V gene, CDR1 is DFQATT and CDR2 is SNEGSKA (reference sequence). CDR3 DNA: TGCAGTGCTAGTCCACTCGGACTAGCGGGGGGTCTAGCCAAAAACATTCAGTACTTC. It encodes CSASPLGLAGGLAKNIQYF.

V usage is TRBV4-2 and J usage is TRBJ2-6; no reliable D call. The V gene's germline CDR1 is LGHNA and CDR2 YNFKEQ. Trimming cost V 3 bases and J 1 base, with 4 bases left between them. The CDR3 extends over 14 amino acids. The CDR3 DNA reads TGTGCCAGCAGCCAGTCTTCTGGGGCCAACGTCCTGACTTTC. Translated: CASSQSSGANVLTF.

The V and J genes are TRBV6-2 or TRBV6-3 and TRBJ1-6; D is possibly TRBD1 (5 bases). This CDR3 is built from 13 residues. V was shortened by 2 bases and J by 8 bases, with 7 bases between the two germline ends. The germline gives CDR1 MNHEY, CDR2 SVGEGT. CDR3 region: CASSYGQDSPLHF. The CDR3 DNA reads TGTGCCAGCAGTTACGGACAAGATTCACCCCTCCACTTT.

The CDR3 nucleotides are TGCAGCGTTCGACAGGGGAATGAAAAACTGTTTTTT. This gives the protein CSVRQGNEKLFF. The chain joins TRBV29-1 to TRBJ1-4, with 8 bases that match TRBD1. The CDR3 is 12 residues long. J gave up 5 bases and V 5 bases, and 1 base lay outside the gene matches. CDR1 is SQVTM and CDR2 is ANQGSEA in the germline V gene.

The V call is TRBV3-1 (or the pseudogene TRBV3-2), the J call TRBJ2-1; 9 bases agree with TRBD2. The CDR3 totals 16 residues. Germline lookup yields CDR1 LGHDT and CDR2 YNNKEL (reference sequence). V shed 1 base, J shed 7 bases, and the junction held 8 bases outside the gene matches. CDR3 amino acids: CASSQGESGGKNEQFF. CDR3 bases: TGTGCCAGCAGCCAAGGTGAGAGCGGGGGGAAGAATGAGCAGTTCTTC.

This sequence joins TRBV11-2 and TRBJ2-5; possibly TRBD2 for D (6 bases). The CDR3 length is 13 residues. V was clipped by 4 bases and J by 7 bases, with 13 bases between them. Germline loops: CDR1 SGHAT, CDR2 FQNNGV. The CDR3 coding sequence is TGTGCCAGCAGCTCGGGACTCTCAAGGACCCAGTACTTC. Residues: CASSSGLSRTQYF.

This chain joins TRBV15 and TRBJ2-1; perhaps TRBD1 as D (6 bases). This CDR3 region has 13 residues. In germline, CDR1 is LNHNV, CDR2 YYDKDF (reference sequence). Deletions cut 2 bases from V and 7 bases from J, with 9 bases between. The DNA of the CDR3 is TGTGCCACCAGCAGAAAGGGGGTGAATGAGCAGTTCTTC. It encodes CATSRKGVNEQFF. The full variable domain, in which reference TRBV15 and TRBJ2-1 provide the parts outside the CDR3, is DAMVIQNPRYQVTQFGKPVTLSCSQTLNHNVMYWYQQKSSQAPKLLFHYYDKDFNNEADTPDNFQSRRPNTSFCFLDIRSPGLGDTAMYLCATSRKGVNEQFFGPGTRLTVL.

Only a few counts were recorded for this clone. This chain joins TRBV6-6 and TRBJ1-4; 8 nucleotides match TRBD1. Germline CDR1 MNHNY, CDR2 SVGAGI (reference sequence). This CDR3 has 15 residues. Unmatched junction bases numbered 6, after V lost 2 bases and J lost 7 bases. CDR3 region: CASSYGQGRGEKLFF. The CDR3 DNA follows: TGTGCCAGCAGTTACGGACAGGGACGCGGTGAAAAACTGTTTTTT.

This chain connects TRBV24-1 to TRBJ1-5; 9 bases are a match to TRBD1. The CDR3 is made up of 12 amino acids. The V gene end was trimmed by 11 bases and the J gene end by 7 bases; junction bases not matched to a gene: 5. Per germline, CDR1 KGHDR and CDR2 SFDVKD. CDR3 sequence reads: CANLQGAQPQHF. As DNA, the CDR3 is TGTGCCAACCTACAGGGGGCGCAGCCCCAGCATTTT.

The chain couples TRBV2 to TRBJ2-4; D remains unclear. CDR1 and CDR2 (germline): SNHLY, FYNNEI. V was cut by 7 bases and J by 1 base, with 8 bases left in between. This CDR3 region has 13 residues. The CDR3 is CASKQNAKNIQYF. As DNA, the CDR3 is TGTGCCAGCAAACAAAACGCCAAAAACATTCAGTACTTC.

CDR3 residues: CASSRDSKADYGYTF. The DNA of the CDR3 is TGTGCCAGCTCACGGGACAGCAAGGCGGACTATGGCTACACCTTC. The gene calls are TRBV18 and TRBJ1-2; 7 nucleotides line up with TRBD1. The CDR3 totals 15 residues. J gave up 3 bases and V 4 bases, and 8 bases lay outside the gene matches. Looked up from germline, CDR1 is KGHSH and CDR2 is LQKENI.

This chain connects TRBV28 to TRBJ1-6, with 8 positions matching TRBD1. The CDR3 runs 19 residues. Germline CDR1 is MDHEN and CDR2 is SYDVKM. With V trimmed by 5 bases and J by 0 bases, 12 bases remained unmatched. The CDR3 region is CASSPHPTGVSSYNSPLHF. In nucleotides, the CDR3 is TGTGCCAGCAGTCCGCACCCGACAGGGGTCAGCTCCTATAATTCACCCCTCCACTTT.